These 3 T cell receptor beta chains came from one sample sequenced in a study of PD-1 blockade in classical Hodgkin lymphoma. Exposure to brentuximab vedotin varied, and each patient had relapsed following autologous stem cell transplantation. Measured with immunoSEQ multiplex PCR; TCRdb has only the in-frame clones, and not every one. The sample carries roughly 62,000 clones, approximately 88% recorded once. The sequencing here drew on peripheral blood mononuclear cells (PBMCs), taken at baseline. All receptors derive from a human donor with classical Hodgkin lymphoma.

This clone came up many times. The gene calls are TRBV10-3 and TRBJ1-5; 7 nucleotides align to TRBD1. Germline CDR1 and CDR2: ENHRY and SYGVKD. The CDR3 consists of 16 residues. Trimming took 0 bases from V and 7 from J; bases not matched to a gene: 9. CDR3 region: CAISESGPQGEQPQHF. CDR3 in DNA: TGTGCCATCAGTGAGTCCGGGCCCCAGGGGGAACAGCCCCAGCATTTT.

The chain uses TRBV6-5 and TRBJ2-1; no definite D call. Germline loops: CDR1 MNHEY, CDR2 SVGAGI. V was cut by 2 bases and J by 9 bases, with 11 bases left in between. CDR3 length: 13 amino acids. DNA of the CDR3: TGTGCCAGCAGTTACGTTCACTACTCTGAGCAGTTCTTC. Residues: CASSYVHYSEQFF.

The chain is built from TRBV5-4 and TRBJ2-5; TRBD2 matches 7 bases. CDR3 length: 14 amino acids. Trimming took 3 bases from V and 5 from J; bases not matched to a gene: 7. CDR1 is SGHNT, CDR2 YYREEE, per germline (reference sequence). CDR3 DNA: TGTGCCAGCAGCTCAACAGCGGGGCGGGAGACCCAGTACTTC. It translates to CASSSTAGRETQYF.